Following are 24 T cell receptor beta chains from one sample sequenced in a study of T cells in Graves' hyperthyroidism and ophthalmopathy. Amplified TCR beta CDR3 regions came from RNA transcripts. An initial round of RT-PCR targeting the TCR CDR3 relied on the HTBI primer set. Using its own MiXCR run on the multiplex PCR reads, TCRdb lists one record per CDR3 protein. The profile covers over 250,000 distinct CDR3 sequences, with roughly 22% appearing a single time and under 65% taken by the ten largest. Sequencing input: blood. The receptors originated from a man aged 25 to 40 with Graves' ophthalmopathy.

The chain joins TRBV6-2 or TRBV6-3 to TRBJ2-3, with D unclear. Germline assignment: CDR1 MNHEY and CDR2 SVGEGT. V was pared by 4 bases and J by 0 bases, with 11 bases between. CDR3 size: 15 residues. CDR3 bases: TGTGCCAGCAGTTTTCCCCAAGCTAGCACAGATACGCAGTATTTT. Encoded protein: CASSFPQASTDTQYF.

J is TRBJ1-4 and V is TRBV3-1, with a tentative D call TRBD1 (6 bases). Trimming removed 6 bases from V and 15 bases from J, with 26 bases in between. There are 15 residues in the CDR3. Germline V lookup: CDR1 LGHDT, CDR2 YNNKEL (reference sequence). CDR3 residues: CASSEYRENSRRLFF. Here the CDR3 DNA reads TGTGCCAGCAGTGAATACAGGGAAAACAGTCGTCGGTTGTTTTTT.

This clonotype was picked up one time. The genes are TRBV6-6 and TRBJ2-7; D is ambiguous. This CDR3 is 15 amino acids long. The germline CDR1 and CDR2 sequences are MNHNY and SVGAGI (reference sequence). V lost 0 bases to trimming and J lost 0 bases, with 9 bases between them. The CDR3 bases are TGTGCCAGCAGTTACTCGATGCAGACCTCCTACGAGCAGTACTTC. This translates into CASSYSMQTSYEQYF.

The chain uses TRBV5-1 and TRBJ1-1, with 11 bases lining up with TRBD1. Per the germline V gene, CDR1 is SGHRS and CDR2 is YFSETQ. There are 16 residues in the CDR3. The ends lost 3 bases at V and 5 bases at J; junction bases unmatched: 9. Here the CDR3 reads CASSSGTGQGGTEAFF. The DNA of the CDR3 is TGCGCCAGCAGCTCGGGGACGGGACAGGGGGGGACTGAAGCTTTCTTT.

This clonotype came up many times. The gene calls are TRBV12-3 or TRBV12-4 and TRBJ1-1, with D possibly TRBD1 on 5 matching bases. The CDR3 totals 14 residues. V lost 8 bases and J lost 0, with 13 bases in between. This CDR3 is CASRSRALNTEAFF. In DNA form, the CDR3 reads TGTGCCAGCCGGAGCAGGGCCTTGAACACTGAAGCTTTCTTT.

The rearrangement links TRBV28 to TRBJ1-2, with D perhaps matching TRBD1 (5 bases). The CDR3 contains 15 residues. V was trimmed by 7 bases and J by 3 bases, leaving 18 bases between them. The germline gives CDR1 MDHEN, CDR2 SYDVKM. CDR3 in amino acids: CASMALGRVYYGYTF. In DNA, the CDR3 is TGTGCCAGCATGGCCCTGGGCAGGGTCTACTATGGCTACACCTTC.

The table lists this clonotype with many counts. This chain uses TRBV10-3 with TRBJ2-5, with a weak D call TRBD1 (6 bases). This CDR3 contains 12 residues. The germline V gene encodes CDR1 ENHRY and CDR2 SYGVKD. V was trimmed by 11 bases and J by 1 base, leaving 11 bases between them. DNA of the CDR3: TGTGCCGCGATGGACAGCCAAGAGACCCAGTACTTC. It yields the protein CAAMDSQETQYF.

The V and J genes are TRBV27 and TRBJ2-6; D uncertain. V lost 6 bases, J lost 1 base, and 10 bases lay in between. Germline V gives CDR1 MNHEY, CDR2 SMNVEV (reference sequence). CDR3 length: 15 residues. As DNA, the CDR3 is TGTGCCAGCAGGGAACTTGGATCTGGGGCCAACGTCCTGACTTTC. Translation: CASRELGSGANVLTF.

The V call is TRBV30, the J call TRBJ1-5; 8 nucleotides match TRBD1. With V trimmed by 4 bases and J by 6 bases, 5 bases remained unmatched. The CDR3 length is 13 residues. The germline V gene encodes CDR1 GTSNPN and CDR2 SVGIG (reference sequence). The CDR3 is CAWNRDRSQPQHF. DNA of the CDR3: TGTGCCTGGAACAGGGACAGGTCTCAGCCCCAGCATTTT. Based on the CDR3 plus reference TRBV30 and TRBJ1-5, the full variable domain is SQTIHQWPATLVQPVGSPLSLECTVEGTSNPNLYWYRQAAGRGLQLLFYSVGIGQISSEVPQNLSASRPQDRQFILSSKKLLLSDSGFYLCAWNRDRSQPQHFGDGTRLSIL.

This clonotype appeared a few times. The CDR3 spells CSARPFPGSKSYNEQFF. CDR3 nucleotide sequence: TGCAGTGCTAGACCCTTCCCCGGGAGTAAGTCCTACAATGAGCAGTTCTTC. The rearrangement uses TRBV20-1 and TRBJ2-1, with D perhaps matching TRBD2 (6 bases). Germline V gene lookup returns CDR1 DFQATT and CDR2 SNEGSKA (reference sequence). This CDR3 has 17 residues. The V gene lost 2 bases and the J gene lost 1 base, with 18 bases spanning the gap.

This clonotype was found a few times. The V call is TRBV18, the J call TRBJ2-1, with 10 bases that match TRBD1. Germline V gene data show CDR1 as KGHSH and CDR2 as LQKENI. The CDR3 extends over 14 amino acids. V dropped 6 bases and J dropped 6; count of bases not matched to a gene: 5. The CDR3 nucleotides are TGTGCCAGCTCCCGGGACAGGGGAGCCAATGAGCAGTTCTTC. Translating gives CASSRDRGANEQFF.

The chain recombines TRBV6-1 with TRBJ2-2, with D hard to call. The length of the CDR3 is 13 residues. V lost 2 bases, J lost 1 base, and 2 bases lay in between. Germline values: CDR1 MNHNS, CDR2 SASEGT. This CDR3 is CASSEWNTGELFF. The CDR3 DNA is TGTGCCAGCAGTGAATGGAACACCGGGGAGCTGTTTTTT.

The genes are TRBV28 and TRBJ2-1; D not certain. Deletions cut 3 bases from V and 9 bases from J, with 9 bases between. Germline CDR1 and CDR2: MDHEN and SYDVKM. This CDR3 is 12 amino acids long. Here the CDR3 reads CASSLVGTEQFF. Written as DNA, the CDR3 is TGTGCCAGCAGTTTGGTTGGTACTGAGCAGTTCTTC.

This chain connects TRBV10-3 to TRBJ2-7; the D gene is possibly TRBD1 (6 bases). Trimming removed 6 bases at V and 7 bases at J, with 13 bases between. CDR1 and CDR2 from the germline V gene are ENHRY and SYGVKD. The CDR3 has 12 residues. CDR3 loop: CAISLRGGEQYF. The CDR3 nucleotides read TGTGCCATCAGCCTCAGGGGCGGGGAGCAGTACTTC.

In this sample, this clonotype turned up a few times. The CDR3 DNA is TGTGCCAGCAGCTTAGCGAAGGGTGGTTACAATGAGCAGTTCTTC. Amino acids: CASSLAKGGYNEQFF. V gene TRBV7-9 combines with J gene TRBJ2-1; D is ambiguous. The CDR3 consists of 15 residues. Trimming removed 0 bases at V and 4 bases at J, with 10 bases between. CDR1 and CDR2 (germline): SEHNR, FQNEAQ (reference sequence).

The gene calls are TRBV6-2 or TRBV6-3 and TRBJ1-1; 8 positions agree with TRBD1. V lost 5 bases and J lost 4; bases outside the gene matches: 6. The CDR3 has 14 residues. Per germline, CDR1 MNHEY and CDR2 SVGEGT. This CDR3 is CASSKQGGFTEAFF. The CDR3 DNA is TGTGCCAGCAGTAAACAGGGGGGGTTCACTGAAGCTTTCTTT.

V gene TRBV3-1 combines with J gene TRBJ2-5, with D tentatively TRBD2 (6 bases). This CDR3 is 16 amino acids long. Germline V gives CDR1 LGHDT, CDR2 YNNKEL (reference sequence). Trimming took 1 base from V and 5 from J, leaving 17 bases between them. This CDR3 reads CASSQGGSGATETQYF. Written as DNA, the CDR3 is TGTGCCAGCAGCCAAGGGGGGTCGGGAGCGACGGAGACCCAGTACTTC.

The sample holds a few counts of this clonotype. This chain joins TRBV5-1 and TRBJ2-1, with D perhaps TRBD1 (6 bases). V shed 3 bases and J shed 5 bases, with 12 bases lying between them. Germline loops: CDR1 SGHRS, CDR2 YFSETQ. The length of the CDR3 is 14 residues. CDR3 sequence: CASSYTGTNNEQFF. The CDR3 DNA follows: TGCGCCAGCAGCTATACCGGGACAAACAATGAGCAGTTCTTC.

This sequence joins TRBV18 and TRBJ1-6; a possible D gene is TRBD1 (5 bases). The CDR3 length is 15 residues. The V end lost 3 bases, the J end lost 8 bases, and 14 bases lay between the germline ends. The V gene's germline CDR1 is KGHSH and CDR2 LQKENI. CDR3 in DNA: TGTGCCAGCTCACCGGACACATTAGAGGATTCACCCCTCCACTTT. Its protein is CASSPDTLEDSPLHF.

CDR3 sequence: CASSLGSSNNYGYTF. DNA of the CDR3: TGTGCCAGCAGCTTAGGGTCTTCAAATAACTATGGCTACACCTTC. V usage is TRBV7-9 and J usage is TRBJ1-2; D unclear. Trimming shortened V by 1 base and J by 1 base, and 10 bases separated the two germline ends. The CDR3 contains 15 residues. The germline V gene has CDR1 SEHNR and CDR2 FQNEAQ (reference sequence).

The rearrangement joins TRBV29-1 to TRBJ2-1; D tentatively reads TRBD1 or TRBD2 (5 bases each). Looked up from germline, CDR1 is SQVTM and CDR2 is ANQGSEA. V lost 1 base and J lost 1, with 11 bases in between. This CDR3 region has 15 residues. The CDR3 sequence is CSVEGGTVSYNEQFF. CDR3 DNA: TGCAGCGTTGAAGGAGGGACGGTATCCTACAATGAGCAGTTCTTC.

The CDR3 DNA is TGCAGCGTTCCGATCGGGTCCATCAACAATGAGCAGTTCTTC. This translates into CSVPIGSINNEQFF. The rearrangement links TRBV29-1 to TRBJ2-1; D unresolved. Looked up from germline, CDR1 is SQVTM and CDR2 is ANQGSEA. Trimming took 5 bases from V and 5 from J, leaving 16 bases between them. The CDR3 is made up of 14 amino acids.

Many counts were recorded for this clonotype. This rearrangement joins TRBV28 to TRBJ1-4, with D hard to call. Trimming took 5 bases from V and 5 from J, leaving 15 bases between them. Germline V CDR1 and CDR2: MDHEN, SYDVKM. The CDR3 is 15 residues long. The CDR3 sequence: CASSLPTRSNEKLFF. The CDR3 nucleotides read TGTGCCAGCAGTCTACCGACCAGGTCGAATGAAAAACTGTTTTTT.

The table lists this clonotype with many counts. This sequence joins TRBV18 and TRBJ2-3; D unresolved. The V end lost 10 bases, the J end lost 6 bases, and 11 bases lay between the germline ends. The CDR3 totals 11 residues. Germline CDR1 and CDR2: KGHSH and LQKENI. The CDR3: CATADGDTQYF. The CDR3 DNA is TGTGCCACCGCAGACGGGGATACGCAGTATTTT.